This passage covers 20 T cell receptor beta chains from one sample sequenced in a study of blood T cell repertoires in COVID-19. This table comes from immunoSEQ multiplex PCR, and its TCRdb copy is limited to in-frame clones, with some not included. Of some 71,000 clones in the sample, approximately 90% are singletons; the top ten hold roughly 2%. Sequenced material: peripheral blood. These receptors were taken from a man between 25 and 39 years old with acute or convalescent COVID-19.

The chain combines TRBV19 with TRBJ1-5; 7 positions agree with TRBD1. Trimming took 7 bases from V and 5 from J; bases not matched to a gene: 11. The CDR3 is made up of 15 amino acids. Germline V gene data show CDR1 as LNHDA and CDR2 as SQIVND (reference sequence). CDR3 region: CASKDSGQNYQPQHF. The CDR3, as DNA: TGTGCCAGTAAGGATTCGGGACAGAACTATCAGCCCCAGCATTTT.

A few counts support this clone. The rearrangement links TRBV20-1 to TRBJ1-1; 8 nucleotides agree with TRBD1. The CDR3 extends over 14 amino acids. J gave up 4 bases and V 3 bases, and 7 bases lay outside the gene matches. Germline V gene lookup returns CDR1 DFQATT and CDR2 SNEGSKA (reference sequence). The CDR3 here is CSASQSGGITEAFF. For the CDR3, the DNA is TGCAGTGCTAGTCAGTCAGGGGGCATCACTGAAGCTTTCTTT.

CDR3 coding DNA: TGTGCCAGCAGCACCCTATACACCGGGGAGCTGTTTTTT. Translating it yields CASSTLYTGELFF. The gene calls are TRBV7-2 and TRBJ2-2, with no clear D. The V gene's germline CDR1 is SGHTA and CDR2 FQGNSA. V lost 5 bases, J lost 3 bases, and 7 bases lay in between. This CDR3 is built from 13 residues.

The genes are TRBV10-3 and TRBJ1-2; the D is unclear. Germline-derived CDR1 and CDR2 are ENHRY and SYGVKD. V lost 7 bases to trimming and J lost 8 bases, with 20 bases between them. The CDR3 has 14 amino acids. The CDR3 reads CAITADPARGGYTF. The DNA of the CDR3 is TGTGCCATCACAGCTGATCCGGCCCGGGGAGGCTACACCTTC.

This clone was found once. The rearrangement uses TRBV25-1 and TRBJ2-5; 7 positions match TRBD2. This CDR3 comprises 15 residues. Looked up from germline, CDR1 is MGHDK and CDR2 is SYGVNS. V was pared by 8 bases and J by 5 bases, with 14 bases of the junction left unmatched. The CDR3 DNA follows: TGTGCCAGCTCCCGGGGGGTCGAGTTGAGGGAGACCCAGTACTTC. It yields the protein CASSRGVELRETQYF.

This chain joins TRBV27 and TRBJ1-1; possible D gene TRBD1, 5 bases. Germline V lookup: CDR1 MNHEY, CDR2 SMNVEV (reference sequence). V lost 8 bases and J 5 bases, leaving 15 bases between the germline ends. CDR3 length: 13 residues. This CDR3 is CASLLLGGTEAFF. CDR3 DNA: TGTGCCAGCCTCCTTTTGGGGGGGACTGAAGCTTTCTTT.

The chain employs TRBV21-1 and TRBJ2-5; TRBD1, as called in the table, went unchecked against the DNA. TRBV21-1 is classified as a pseudogene. CDR3 size: 15 residues. The CDR3 coding sequence is TGTGCCAGCAGCACGTTGGACAGGCGCGAAGAGACCCAGTACTTC. Translated, it gives CASSTLDRREETQYF.

This chain joins TRBV9 and TRBJ2-4; 9 bases line up with TRBD2. Unmatched junction bases numbered 16, after V lost 5 bases and J lost 7 bases. This CDR3 comprises 17 residues. The germline V gene encodes CDR1 SGDLS and CDR2 YYNGEE. The chain's CDR3 is CASSPVGGGGAPNIQYF. The CDR3 bases are TGTGCCAGCAGTCCCGTGGGTGGCGGGGGGGCCCCGAACATTCAGTACTTC. The full variable domain, with the rest looked up from reference TRBV9 and TRBJ2-4, is DSGVTQTPKHLITATGQRVTLRCSPRSGDLSVYWYQQSLDQGLQFLIQYYNGEERAKGNILERFSAQQFPDLHSELNLSSLELGDSALYFCASSPVGGGGAPNIQYFGAGTRLSVL.

The chain recombines TRBV6-5 with TRBJ2-7, with D hard to call. Deletions cut 4 bases from V and 6 bases from J, with 13 bases between. CDR3 length equals 13 residues. From germline, CDR1 is MNHEY and CDR2 SVGAGI. This chain's CDR3 is CASSSTIYREQYV. The CDR3 DNA sequence: TGTGCCAGCAGTTCCACTATCTACCGCGAGCAGTACGTC.

The rearrangement links TRBV7-2 to TRBJ1-2, with TRBD1 as a possible D gene (6 bases). Trimming took 3 bases from V and 5 from J, leaving 13 bases between them. The CDR3 is 14 residues long. In germline, CDR1 is SGHTA, CDR2 FQGNSA. The CDR3 here is CASSLRGFRYGYTF. The CDR3 DNA reads as TGTGCCAGCAGCTTGAGGGGGTTTCGATATGGCTACACCTTC.

The chain couples TRBV19 to TRBJ2-7, with 7 bases that match TRBD1. This CDR3 is built from 13 residues. CDR1 and CDR2 (germline): LNHDA, SQIVND (reference sequence). With 6 bases clipped from V and 3 bases from J, the junction kept 5 bases outside the gene matches. The chain's CDR3 is CASSRQGIYEQYF. The CDR3 DNA follows: TGTGCCAGTAGCCGACAGGGCATCTACGAGCAGTACTTC.

The CDR3 spells CASRPRGDTEAFF. CDR3 sequence (DNA): TGTGCCAGCAGACCCCGGGGAGACACTGAAGCTTTCTTT. The chain recombines TRBV6-6 with TRBJ1-1; D gene uncertain. Trimming left V 6 bases short and J 3 bases short, with 11 bases between. This CDR3 spans 13 amino acids. CDR1 is MNHNY, CDR2 SVGAGI, per germline (reference sequence).

The J gene is TRBJ2-3, the V gene TRBV4-3; 11 bases are a match to TRBD2. V dropped 3 bases and J dropped 2; count of bases not matched to a gene: 4. The CDR3 has 16 residues. The germline gives CDR1 LGHNA, CDR2 YSLEER. CDR3 loop: CASSQAGLADTDTQYF. The CDR3 coding sequence is TGCGCCAGCAGCCAGGCGGGACTAGCGGACACAGATACGCAGTATTTT.

The V gene is TRBV2, the J gene TRBJ1-1; maybe TRBD1 (5 bases). Germline-derived CDR1 and CDR2 are SNHLY and FYNNEI. CDR3 length: 15 amino acids. Trimming stripped 3 bases from V and 0 bases from J, with 11 bases between. The CDR3 region is CASSEFRQMNTEAFF. CDR3 DNA sequence: TGTGCCAGCAGTGAGTTTAGACAGATGAACACTGAAGCTTTCTTT.

The J gene is TRBJ2-3, the V gene TRBV11-3, with D possibly matching TRBD2 (6 bases). V lost 3 bases and J 1 base, leaving 14 bases between the germline ends. The CDR3 extends over 16 amino acids. The germline V gene encodes CDR1 SGHNT and CDR2 YENEEA. The CDR3 region is CASSLGGHGGTDTQYF. The CDR3 DNA reads TGTGCCAGCAGCTTGGGGGGTCACGGGGGCACAGATACGCAGTATTTT. Full variable domain (remainder filled in from reference TRBV11-3 and TRBJ2-3): EAGVVQSPRYKIIEKKQPVAFWCNPISGHNTLYWYLQNLGQGPELLIRYENEEAVDDSQLPKDRFSAERLKGVDSTLKIQPAELGDSAVYLCASSLGGHGGTDTQYFGPGTRLTVL.

This chain joins TRBV4-3 and TRBJ1-2, with D possibly matching TRBD1 (6 bases). The CDR3 is 15 residues long. Germline CDR1 is LGHNA and CDR2 is YSLEER. The V end lost 3 bases, the J end lost 3 bases, and 14 bases lay between the germline ends. The CDR3 bases are TGCGCCAGCAGCCAGCAATACCCAGGGGACTATGGCTACACCTTC. Amino acids: CASSQQYPGDYGYTF.

The chain joins TRBV19 to TRBJ1-4; D gene uncertain. V lost 2 bases, J lost 7 bases, and 11 bases lay in between. This CDR3 is built from 14 residues. The germline gives CDR1 LNHDA, CDR2 SQIVND (reference sequence). This chain's CDR3 is CASSILGPFEKLFF. The CDR3 DNA is TGTGCCAGTAGTATATTGGGCCCATTTGAAAAACTGTTTTTT.

The V call is TRBV19, the J call TRBJ2-7; D might be TRBD2 (6 bases). Germline lookup yields CDR1 LNHDA and CDR2 SQIVND (reference sequence). V was pared by 6 bases and J by 0 bases, with 9 bases between. This CDR3 contains 13 residues. The CDR3 here is CASRGSGSYEQYF. In nucleotides, the CDR3 is TGTGCCAGTAGGGGTAGCGGCTCCTACGAGCAGTACTTC. The full variable domain, its missing parts supplied by reference TRBV19 and TRBJ2-7, is DGGITQSPKYLFRKEGQNVTLSCEQNLNHDAMYWYRQDPGQGLRLIYYSQIVNDFQKGDIAEGYSVSREKKESFPLTVTSAQKNPTAFYLCASRGSGSYEQYFGPGTRLTVT.

V gene TRBV2 combines with J gene TRBJ1-5; 7 nucleotides line up with TRBD1. Trimming removed 5 bases from V and 4 bases from J; junction bases left unmatched: 5. The V gene's germline CDR1 is SNHLY and CDR2 FYNNEI. This CDR3 comprises 14 residues. For the CDR3, the DNA is TGTGCCAGCAGTCCTGGACAGGCGAATCAGCCCCAGCATTTT. Translated, it gives CASSPGQANQPQHF.

V gene TRBV12-3 or TRBV12-4 combines with J gene TRBJ1-3; D uncertain. Trimming removed 7 bases at V and 0 bases at J, with 4 bases between. CDR3 length: 12 residues. The CDR3 DNA reads as TGTGCCAGCACCTACTCTGGAAACACCATATATTTT. It encodes CASTYSGNTIYF.